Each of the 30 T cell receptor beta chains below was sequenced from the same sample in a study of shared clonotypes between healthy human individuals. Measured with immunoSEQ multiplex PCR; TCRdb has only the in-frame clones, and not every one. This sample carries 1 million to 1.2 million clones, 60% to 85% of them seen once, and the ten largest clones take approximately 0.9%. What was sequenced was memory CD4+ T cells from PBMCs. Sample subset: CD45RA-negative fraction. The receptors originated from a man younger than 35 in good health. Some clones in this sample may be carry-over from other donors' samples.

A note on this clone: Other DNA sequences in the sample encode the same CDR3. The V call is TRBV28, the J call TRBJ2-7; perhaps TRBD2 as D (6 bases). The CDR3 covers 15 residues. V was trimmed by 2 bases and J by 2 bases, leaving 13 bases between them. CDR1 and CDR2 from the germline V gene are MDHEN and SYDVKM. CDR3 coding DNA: TGTGCCAGCAGTTTAGGAGGGAGTTCGCCCTACGAGCAGTACTTC. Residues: CASSLGGSSPYEQYF. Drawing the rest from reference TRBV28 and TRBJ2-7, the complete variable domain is DVKVTQSSRYLVKRTGEKVFLECVQDMDHENMFWYRQDPGLGLRLIYFSYDVKMKEKGDIPEGYSVSREKKERFSLILESASTNQTSMYLCASSLGGSSPYEQYFGPGTRLTVT.

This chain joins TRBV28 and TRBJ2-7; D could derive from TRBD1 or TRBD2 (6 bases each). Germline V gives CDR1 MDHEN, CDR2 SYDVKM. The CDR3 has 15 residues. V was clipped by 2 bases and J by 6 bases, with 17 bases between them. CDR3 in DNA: TGTGCCAGCAGTTTAGGGGGGCATACACGAGGCGAGCAGTACTTC. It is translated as CASSLGGHTRGEQYF.

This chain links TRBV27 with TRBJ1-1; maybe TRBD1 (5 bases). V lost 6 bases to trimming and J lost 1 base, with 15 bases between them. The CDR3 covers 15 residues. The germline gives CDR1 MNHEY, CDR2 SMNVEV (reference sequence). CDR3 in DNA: TGTGCCAGCAGGAGCAGCCGACAGTCGAACACTGAAGCTTTCTTT. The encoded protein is CASRSSRQSNTEAFF.

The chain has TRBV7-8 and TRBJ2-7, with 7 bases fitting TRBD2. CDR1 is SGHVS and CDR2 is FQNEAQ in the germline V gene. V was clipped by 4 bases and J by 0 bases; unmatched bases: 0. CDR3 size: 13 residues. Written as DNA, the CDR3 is TGTGCCAGCAGCTGGGAGGGCTCCTACGAGCAGTACTTC. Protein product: CASSWEGSYEQYF.

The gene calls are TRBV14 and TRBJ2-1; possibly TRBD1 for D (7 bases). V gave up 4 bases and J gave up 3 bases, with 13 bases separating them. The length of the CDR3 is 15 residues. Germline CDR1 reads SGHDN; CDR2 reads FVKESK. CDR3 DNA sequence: TGTGCCAGCAGCCTCGCAGGGGGGCGCTACAATGAGCAGTTCTTC. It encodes CASSLAGGRYNEQFF.

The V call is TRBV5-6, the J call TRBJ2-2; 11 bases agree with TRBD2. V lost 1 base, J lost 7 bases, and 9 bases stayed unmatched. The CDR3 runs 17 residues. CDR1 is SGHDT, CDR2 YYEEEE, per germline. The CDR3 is CASSLTLAGGWSGELFF. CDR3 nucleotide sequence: TGTGCCAGCAGCTTGACGCTAGCGGGAGGTTGGAGCGGGGAGCTGTTTTTT. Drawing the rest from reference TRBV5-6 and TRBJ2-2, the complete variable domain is DAGVTQSPTHLIKTRGQQVTLRCSPKSGHDTVSWYQQALGQGPQFIFQYYEEEERQRGNFPDRFSGHQFPNYSSELNVNALLLGDSALYLCASSLTLAGGWSGELFFGEGSRLTVL.

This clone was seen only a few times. The CDR3 protein is CASRRSGDSGNTIYF. In DNA form, the CDR3 reads TGTGCCAGCAGGCGCAGTGGGGACTCTGGAAACACCATATATTTT. The V and J genes are TRBV7-9 and TRBJ1-3, with unresolved D. Germline V gene data show CDR1 as SEHNR and CDR2 as FQNEAQ (reference sequence). The CDR3 has 15 amino acids. Trimming removed 6 bases from V and 0 bases from J, with 12 bases in between. The whole variable domain, remainder taken from reference TRBV7-9 and TRBJ1-3, is DTGVSQNPRHKITKRGQNVTFRCDPISEHNRLYWYRQTLGQGPEFLTYFQNEAQLEKSRLLSDRFSAERPKGSFSTLEIQRTEQGDSAMYLCASRRSGDSGNTIYFGEGSWLTVV.

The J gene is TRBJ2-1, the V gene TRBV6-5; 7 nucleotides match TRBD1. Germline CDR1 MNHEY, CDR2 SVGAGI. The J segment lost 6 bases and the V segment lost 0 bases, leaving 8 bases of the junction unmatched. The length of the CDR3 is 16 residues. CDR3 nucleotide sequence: TGTGCCAGCAGTTACTCGGGCAGGGGGTCGTTCAATGAGCAGTTCTTC. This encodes CASSYSGRGSFNEQFF.

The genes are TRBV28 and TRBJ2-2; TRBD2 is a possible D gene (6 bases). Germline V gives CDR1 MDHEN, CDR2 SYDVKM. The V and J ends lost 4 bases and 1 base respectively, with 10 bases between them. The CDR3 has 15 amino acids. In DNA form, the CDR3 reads TGTGCCAGCAGTTCCGGGACTTTGAACACCGGGGAGCTGTTTTTT. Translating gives CASSSGTLNTGELFF.

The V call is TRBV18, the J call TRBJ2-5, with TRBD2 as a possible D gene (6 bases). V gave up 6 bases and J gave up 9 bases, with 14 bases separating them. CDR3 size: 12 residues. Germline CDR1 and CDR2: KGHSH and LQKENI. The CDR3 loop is CASSYWASAQYF. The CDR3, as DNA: TGTGCCAGCTCGTACTGGGCTAGCGCCCAGTACTTC.

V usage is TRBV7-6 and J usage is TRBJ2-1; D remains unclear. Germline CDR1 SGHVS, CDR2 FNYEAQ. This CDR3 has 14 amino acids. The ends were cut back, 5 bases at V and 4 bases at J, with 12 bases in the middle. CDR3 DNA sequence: TGTGCCAGCAGCCCCGGACCCGGTTACAATGAGCAGTTCTTC. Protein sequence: CASSPGPGYNEQFF.

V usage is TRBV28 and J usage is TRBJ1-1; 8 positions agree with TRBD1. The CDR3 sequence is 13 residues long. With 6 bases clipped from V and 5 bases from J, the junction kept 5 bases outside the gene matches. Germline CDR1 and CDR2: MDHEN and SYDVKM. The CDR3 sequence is CASRDRVRTEAFF. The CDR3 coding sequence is TGTGCCAGCAGGGACAGGGTGAGAACTGAAGCTTTCTTT.

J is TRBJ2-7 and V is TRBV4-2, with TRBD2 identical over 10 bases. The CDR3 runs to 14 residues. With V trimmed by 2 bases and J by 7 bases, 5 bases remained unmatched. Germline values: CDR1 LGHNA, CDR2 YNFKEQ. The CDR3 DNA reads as TGTGCCAGCAGCCAACCGGGACTAGCGTATGAGCAGTACTTC. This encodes CASSQPGLAYEQYF.

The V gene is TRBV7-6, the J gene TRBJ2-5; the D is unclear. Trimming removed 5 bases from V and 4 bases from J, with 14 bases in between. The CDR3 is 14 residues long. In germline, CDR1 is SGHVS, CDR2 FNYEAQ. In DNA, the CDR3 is TGTGCCAGCAGCCCAGAGTGGCAGAGAGAGACCCAGTACTTC. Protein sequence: CASSPEWQRETQYF.

CDR3 region: CASSVGGRTQYF. In DNA, the CDR3 is TGTGCCAGCAGCGTAGGCGGGCGTACGCAGTATTTT. The rearrangement uses TRBV9 and TRBJ2-3; TRBD2 is a possible D gene (5 bases). The V end lost 0 bases, the J end lost 8 bases, and 7 bases lay between the germline ends. The CDR3 is made up of 12 amino acids. Germline-derived CDR1 and CDR2 are SGDLS and YYNGEE.

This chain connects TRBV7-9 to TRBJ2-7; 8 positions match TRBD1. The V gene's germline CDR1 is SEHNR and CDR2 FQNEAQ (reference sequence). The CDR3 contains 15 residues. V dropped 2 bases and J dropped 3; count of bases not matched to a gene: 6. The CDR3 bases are TGTGCCAGCAGCTTAAGGACAGGGAAATACTACGAGCAGTACTTC. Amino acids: CASSLRTGKYYEQYF. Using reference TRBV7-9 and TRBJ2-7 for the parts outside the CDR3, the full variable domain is DTGVSQNPRHKITKRGQNVTFRCDPISEHNRLYWYRQTLGQGPEFLTYFQNEAQLEKSRLLSDRFSAERPKGSFSTLEIQRTEQGDSAMYLCASSLRTGKYYEQYFGPGTRLTVT.

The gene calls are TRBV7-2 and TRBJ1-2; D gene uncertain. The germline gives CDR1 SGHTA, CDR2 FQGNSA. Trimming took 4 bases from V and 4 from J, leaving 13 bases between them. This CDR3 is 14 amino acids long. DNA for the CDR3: TGTGCCAGCAGCTCCCAAACGACCTCCTATGGCTACACCTTC. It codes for CASSSQTTSYGYTF.

In DNA form, the CDR3 reads TGTGCCAGCACCAAAGTTCGGGACAGCAGTTACGAGCAGTACTTC. Its translation is CASTKVRDSSYEQYF. The V call is TRBV6-6, the J call TRBJ2-7, with 7 bases identical to TRBD1. Trimming cost V 7 bases and J 4 bases; bases outside gene matches: 13. The CDR3 runs 15 residues. Germline V gene data show CDR1 as MNHNY and CDR2 as SVGAGI (reference sequence).

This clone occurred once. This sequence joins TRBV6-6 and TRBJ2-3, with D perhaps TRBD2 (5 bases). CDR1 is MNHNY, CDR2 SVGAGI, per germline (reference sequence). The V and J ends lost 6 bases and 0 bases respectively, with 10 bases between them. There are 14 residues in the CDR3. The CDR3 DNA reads TGTGCCAGCAGCGTAGGGAGAAGCACAGATACGCAGTATTTT. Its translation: CASSVGRSTDTQYF.

The CDR3 DNA sequence: TGTGCCAGCAGCCCGGGGTTGGGAGGGCGAGAGACCCAGTACTTC. The encoded protein is CASSPGLGGRETQYF. The gene calls are TRBV5-4 and TRBJ2-5; TRBD2 aligns across 7 bases. Germline V CDR1 and CDR2: SGHNT, YYREEE (reference sequence). J lost 4 bases, V lost 4 bases, and 10 bases had no gene match. The CDR3 loop spans 15 amino acids.

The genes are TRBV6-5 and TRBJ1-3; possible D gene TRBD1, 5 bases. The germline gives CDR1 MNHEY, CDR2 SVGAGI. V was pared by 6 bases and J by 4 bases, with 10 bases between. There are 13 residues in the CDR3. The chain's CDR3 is CASSRVSGNTIYF. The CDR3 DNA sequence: TGTGCCAGCAGCAGGGTCTCCGGAAACACCATATATTTT.

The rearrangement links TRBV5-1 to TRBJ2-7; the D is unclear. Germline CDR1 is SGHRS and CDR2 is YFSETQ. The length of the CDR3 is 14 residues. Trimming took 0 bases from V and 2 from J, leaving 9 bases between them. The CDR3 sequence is CASSLATLTYEQYF. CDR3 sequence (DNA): TGCGCCAGCAGCTTGGCGACACTTACCTACGAGCAGTACTTC.

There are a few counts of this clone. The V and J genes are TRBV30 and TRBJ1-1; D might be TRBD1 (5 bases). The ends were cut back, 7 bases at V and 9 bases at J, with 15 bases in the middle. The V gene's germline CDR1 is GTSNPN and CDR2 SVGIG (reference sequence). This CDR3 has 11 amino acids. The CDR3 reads CASNRDRQAFF. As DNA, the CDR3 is TGTGCCTCGAATAGGGACCGGCAAGCTTTCTTT.

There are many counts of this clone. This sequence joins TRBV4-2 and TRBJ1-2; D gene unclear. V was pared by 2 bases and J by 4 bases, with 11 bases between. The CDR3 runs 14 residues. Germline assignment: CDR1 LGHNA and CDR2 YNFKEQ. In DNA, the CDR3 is TGTGCCAGCAGCCAACCACCGGACGGCTATGGCTACACCTTC. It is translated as CASSQPPDGYGYTF.

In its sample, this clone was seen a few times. The CDR3 coding sequence is TGTGCCAGCAGCCAAGAATGGCCGGGACAAATTAATGAAAAACTGTTTTTT. The encoded protein is CASSQEWPGQINEKLFF. The rearrangement joins TRBV4-2 to TRBJ1-4; TRBD1 is a possible D gene (6 bases). The CDR3 runs 17 residues. V lost 0 bases and J lost 4, with 15 bases in between. CDR1 and CDR2 (germline): LGHNA, YNFKEQ.

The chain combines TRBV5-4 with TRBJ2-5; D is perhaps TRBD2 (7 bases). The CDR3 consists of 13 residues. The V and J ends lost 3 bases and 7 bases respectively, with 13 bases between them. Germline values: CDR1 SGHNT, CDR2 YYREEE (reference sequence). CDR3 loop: CASSWGGAGTQYF. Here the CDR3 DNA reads TGTGCCAGCAGCTGGGGGGGGGCGGGGACCCAGTACTTC.

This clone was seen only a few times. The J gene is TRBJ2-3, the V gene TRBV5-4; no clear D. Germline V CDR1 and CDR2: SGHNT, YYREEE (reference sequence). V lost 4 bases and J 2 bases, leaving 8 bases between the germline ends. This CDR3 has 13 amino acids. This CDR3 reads CASSPSFTDTQYF. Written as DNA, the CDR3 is TGTGCCAGCAGCCCCAGTTTCACAGATACGCAGTATTTT.

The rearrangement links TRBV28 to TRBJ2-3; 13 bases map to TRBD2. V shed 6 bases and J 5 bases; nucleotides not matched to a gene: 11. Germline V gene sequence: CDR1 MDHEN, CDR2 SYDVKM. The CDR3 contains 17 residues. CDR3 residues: CASSPVGLAGVLDTQYF. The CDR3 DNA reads TGTGCCAGCAGCCCTGTAGGACTAGCGGGAGTCCTAGATACGCAGTATTTT.

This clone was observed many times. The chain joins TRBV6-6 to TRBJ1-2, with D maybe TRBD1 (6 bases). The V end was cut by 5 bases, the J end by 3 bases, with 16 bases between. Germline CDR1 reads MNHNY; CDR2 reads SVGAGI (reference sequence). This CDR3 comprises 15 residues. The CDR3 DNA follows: TGTGCCAGCAGTCCAAGCCCCACAGGGCACTATGGCTACACCTTC. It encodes CASSPSPTGHYGYTF.

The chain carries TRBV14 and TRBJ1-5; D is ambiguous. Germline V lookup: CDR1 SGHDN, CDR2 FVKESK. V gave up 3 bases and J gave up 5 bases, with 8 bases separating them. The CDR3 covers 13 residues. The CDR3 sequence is CASSQGMDQPQHF. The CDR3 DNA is TGTGCCAGCAGCCAGGGGATGGATCAGCCCCAGCATTTT.